These 26 T cell receptor beta chains originate from one sample sequenced in a study of response to subunit inactivated influenza vaccine (dated by TCRdb to 2016 to 2018). The sample's time point label is to be understood as: 40 to 45 days after influenza vaccine administration. Library prep was done by RT-PCR. Sequenced on an Illumina HiSeq 2500. TCRdb reprocessed the public reads (quality trimming at Q25 with fastp, clone calling with MiXCR) and kept in-frame beta chains. Records with the same CDR3 protein are collapsed into one entry carrying the most frequent genes and DNA. In this sample the table shows fewer than 700,000 distinct CDR3 sequences, about an eighth of which occur a single time. The ten largest clones represent around 12% of the sample. This specimen consisted of PBMCs from blood, obtained roughly 6 weeks after vaccination. These receptor sequences come from a man aged 50 or older who received an inactivated influenza vaccine. Donor details come from another sample of the same person, matched by shared clones.

Ten or more counts support this clonotype. This chain joins TRBV5-5 and TRBJ2-1, with no clear D. Trimming stripped 4 bases from V and 6 bases from J, with 11 bases between. The germline gives CDR1 SGHKS, CDR2 YYEKEE (reference sequence). This CDR3 region has 13 residues. CDR3 protein: CASSTGPGNEQFF. The CDR3 region has the DNA TGTGCCAGCAGCACTGGGCCCGGCAATGAGCAGTTCTTC.

The rearrangement uses TRBV7-2 and TRBJ2-1, with a weak D call TRBD1 (6 bases). Per germline, CDR1 SGHTA and CDR2 FQGNSA. The CDR3 covers 14 residues. V lost 2 bases to trimming and J lost 4 bases, with 9 bases between them. CDR3 residues: CASSLRQAYNEQFF. CDR3 DNA: TGTGCCAGCAGCTTACGACAGGCGTACAATGAGCAGTTCTTC.

This clonotype was found a few times. The chain carries TRBV15 and TRBJ2-3, with TRBD1 identical over 8 bases. The CDR3 covers 15 residues. CDR1 is LNHNV and CDR2 is YYDKDF in the germline V gene (reference sequence). J gave up 0 bases and V 4 bases, and 3 bases lay outside the gene matches. CDR3 sequence reads: CATSTRTGSTDTQYF. CDR3 nucleotide sequence: TGTGCCACCAGCACACGGACAGGGAGCACAGATACGCAGTATTTT.

This clonotype was observed a handful of times. The gene calls are TRBV15 and TRBJ2-7, with TRBD2 identical over 14 bases. Germline assignment: CDR1 LNHNV and CDR2 YYDKDF (reference sequence). Germline trimming cut 1 base from V and 1 base from J; bases unmatched to any gene: 0. The CDR3 loop spans 16 amino acids. This CDR3 reads CATSRGTSGRSYEQYF. As DNA, the CDR3 is TGTGCCACCAGCAGAGGGACTAGCGGGAGGTCCTACGAGCAGTACTTC.

The chain employs TRBV10-3 and TRBJ2-2; 7 positions agree with TRBD2. V dropped 3 bases and J dropped 4; count of bases not matched to a gene: 8. CDR1 and CDR2 from the germline V gene are ENHRY and SYGVKD. The CDR3 has 16 residues. The DNA for the CDR3 is TGTGCCATCAGTGACTGGACTAGGAGGGTCACCGGGGAGCTGTTTTTT. Its protein product is CAISDWTRRVTGELFF.

The CDR3 spells CASSPGLAGVKGSYEQYF. CDR3 coding DNA: TGCGCCAGCAGCCCGGGACTAGCGGGAGTGAAGGGGTCCTACGAGCAGTACTTC. The rearrangement joins TRBV4-1 to TRBJ2-7; 14 bases agree with TRBD2. Germline-derived CDR1 and CDR2 are MGHRA and YSYEKL. V gave up 4 bases and J gave up 1 base; unmatched junction bases: 9. The CDR3 length is 18 residues.

This clonotype turned up a few times. The chain links TRBV20-1 to TRBJ1-1; no clear D. The CDR3 extends over 14 amino acids. CDR1 DFQATT and CDR2 SNEGSKA come from the germline V gene (reference sequence). The V end lost 2 bases, the J end lost 1 base, and 11 bases lay between the germline ends. Here the CDR3 reads CSARKDGPNTEAFF. In DNA form, the CDR3 reads TGCAGTGCTAGAAAAGACGGACCGAACACTGAAGCTTTCTTT.

The chain uses TRBV5-1 and TRBJ2-3, with 12 bases matching TRBD2. Germline V CDR1 and CDR2: SGHRS, YFSETQ. CDR3 length equals 17 residues. Trimming cost V 0 bases and J 9 bases; bases outside gene matches: 11. This CDR3 is CASSLVGTSGPPVTQYF. CDR3 nucleotide sequence: TGCGCCAGCAGCTTGGTCGGGACTAGCGGGCCGCCGGTGACGCAGTATTTT.

The chain combines TRBV19 with TRBJ1-1, with 12 bases identical to TRBD1. Germline-derived CDR1 and CDR2 are LNHDA and SQIVND (reference sequence). V lost 3 bases, J lost 5 bases, and 10 bases stayed unmatched. This CDR3 is 17 amino acids long. The CDR3 region is CASSIGTGGVRWTEAFF. CDR3 coding DNA: TGTGCCAGTAGTATCGGGACAGGGGGCGTCCGTTGGACTGAAGCTTTCTTT.

At least ten counts were recorded for this clonotype. The chain carries TRBV29-1 and TRBJ2-3; 8 positions match TRBD1. Trimming cost V 5 bases and J 6 bases; bases outside gene matches: 7. The CDR3 contains 13 residues. Germline V gene lookup returns CDR1 SQVTM and CDR2 ANQGSEA. The CDR3 DNA sequence: TGCAGCGTTAATAACGCAGGGGGCGATACGCAGTATTTT. Translation gives CSVNNAGGDTQYF.

This clonotype occurred many times. The J gene is TRBJ2-7, the V gene TRBV6-2 or TRBV6-3; the match to TRBD2 covers 11 bases. V shed 6 bases and J 3 bases; nucleotides not matched to a gene: 10. Germline CDR1 reads MNHEY; CDR2 reads SVGEGT. This CDR3 spans 16 amino acids. In DNA form, the CDR3 reads TGTGCCAGCAGCCGACGACTAGCGGGGAGTATCTACGAGCAGTACTTC. Translating it yields CASSRRLAGSIYEQYF.

This clonotype was recorded a few times. The rearrangement uses TRBV12-3 or TRBV12-4 and TRBJ2-1, with 9 bases identical to TRBD2. This CDR3 spans 17 amino acids. With 2 bases clipped from V and 6 bases from J, the junction kept 11 bases outside the gene matches. This CDR3 reads CASSLRLWAGGRNEQFF. DNA of the CDR3: TGTGCCAGCAGTTTAAGGTTGTGGGCGGGAGGGCGCAATGAGCAGTTCTTC.

This clonotype was recorded a few times. The chain uses TRBV20-1 and TRBJ1-4; D gene uncertain. Germline lookup yields CDR1 DFQATT and CDR2 SNEGSKA (reference sequence). The germline V and J ends were trimmed by 4 bases and 8 bases, with 17 bases remaining between them. The CDR3 spans 14 residues. CDR3 amino acids: CSANPTGGSEKLFF. For the CDR3, the DNA is TGCAGTGCTAATCCGACGGGTGGTAGCGAAAAACTGTTTTTT.

There are a few counts of this clonotype. V usage is TRBV10-3 and J usage is TRBJ2-1; 9 nucleotides align to TRBD2. V dropped 2 bases and J dropped 5; count of bases not matched to a gene: 4. The CDR3 length is 15 residues. CDR1 is ENHRY, CDR2 SYGVKD, per germline. The CDR3 protein is CAISEGLAGHNEQFF. The CDR3 nucleotides read TGTGCCATCAGTGAGGGTCTAGCGGGACACAATGAGCAGTTCTTC.

This clonotype was counted between two and nine times. V and J are TRBV5-1 and TRBJ1-5, with 8 nucleotides matching TRBD1. Germline V gives CDR1 SGHRS, CDR2 YFSETQ. The CDR3 sequence is 14 residues long. After removal of 5 bases from V and 0 bases from J, the junction contained 1 base not matched to a gene. The CDR3 nucleotides are TGCGCCAGCAGGGACAGGGTTAGCAATCAGCCCCAGCATTTT. Translating gives CASRDRVSNQPQHF.

The rearrangement uses TRBV30 and TRBJ1-2, with 9 bases identical to TRBD1. The trim removed 2 bases at V and 4 bases at J, leaving 14 bases unmatched. Germline V gene sequence: CDR1 GTSNPN, CDR2 SVGIG (reference sequence). This CDR3 has 17 amino acids. The CDR3 DNA is TGTGCCTGGAGTCGGGACAGGGACTCCGTAATACGCTATGGCTACACCTTC. Protein sequence: CAWSRDRDSVIRYGYTF.

This clonotype was detected only a few times. The genes are TRBV15 and TRBJ2-1, with 12 bases that match TRBD2. The J segment lost 8 bases and the V segment lost 4 bases, leaving 9 bases of the junction unmatched. The germline V gene encodes CDR1 LNHNV and CDR2 YYDKDF (reference sequence). The CDR3 runs to 16 residues. The CDR3 DNA reads TGTGCCACCAGCACCGGACTAGCGGGATTTATAGATGAGCAGTTCTTC. This gives the protein CATSTGLAGFIDEQFF.

The chain links TRBV20-1 to TRBJ1-2; 7 nucleotides agree with TRBD1. Germline-derived CDR1 and CDR2 are DFQATT and SNEGSKA (reference sequence). This CDR3 has 12 residues. This CDR3 reads CRQKQGRDGYTF. The DNA of the CDR3 is TGCAGACAGAAACAGGGGCGTGATGGCTACACCTTC.

CDR3 DNA sequence: TGTGCCAGCAGCTTGCTTGGGACTCCGCCACAAGAGACCCAGTACTTC. Encoded protein: CASSLLGTPPQETQYF. The rearrangement joins TRBV5-4 to TRBJ2-5; D is possibly TRBD2 (6 bases). V dropped 1 base and J dropped 2 bases, with 15 bases sitting between them. Germline loops: CDR1 SGHNT, CDR2 YYREEE (reference sequence). This CDR3 region has 16 residues.

This clonotype was counted a few times. This chain joins TRBV6-4 and TRBJ2-1; TRBD1 aligns across 10 bases. Germline V lookup: CDR1 MRHNA, CDR2 SNTAGT. The CDR3 totals 16 residues. V lost 0 bases to trimming and J lost 6 bases; unmatched junction nucleotides: 5. The CDR3 bases are TGTGCCAGCAGTGACTCGGGGACAGGGGACCTCAATGAGCAGTTCTTC. It translates to CASSDSGTGDLNEQFF.

In this sample, this clonotype turned up many times. The chain recombines TRBV7-8 with TRBJ2-7; 12 bases align to TRBD1. Germline V gene sequence: CDR1 SGHVS, CDR2 FQNEAQ. The CDR3 totals 16 residues. V lost 3 bases and J lost 6; bases outside the gene matches: 9. The DNA of the CDR3 is TGTGCCAGCAGCTTGGGGACAGGGGGCCAAAAGATCGAGCAGTACTTC. Translating it yields CASSLGTGGQKIEQYF.

The V gene is TRBV6-5, the J gene TRBJ2-7; perhaps D is TRBD1 or TRBD2 (6 bases each). The CDR3 contains 14 residues. Trimming removed 0 bases from V and 3 bases from J, with 9 bases in between. CDR1 MNHEY and CDR2 SVGAGI come from the germline V gene. The CDR3 DNA reads as TGTGCCAGCAGTTACTCGGAGGGGGACTACGAGCAGTACTTC. Translation gives CASSYSEGDYEQYF.

The gene calls are TRBV20-1 and TRBJ2-3; a possible D gene is TRBD2 (6 bases). This CDR3 is 16 amino acids long. Deletions cut 3 bases from V and 7 bases from J, with 23 bases between. Germline V gives CDR1 DFQATT, CDR2 SNEGSKA (reference sequence). CDR3 residues: CSARMPGLRLENTQYF. The CDR3 DNA follows: TGCAGTGCTAGGATGCCGGGACTTCGACTGGAGAATACGCAGTATTTT.

The chain uses TRBV6-4 and TRBJ2-2; D unresolved. This CDR3 is 14 amino acids long. The germline CDR1 and CDR2 sequences are MRHNA and SNTAGT. With 4 bases removed from V and 2 bases from J, the gap between germline ends came to 8 bases. DNA for the CDR3: TGTGCCAGCAGTGGTAGTTTAAACACCGGGGAGCTGTTTTTT. As protein: CASSGSLNTGELFF.

Many counts were recorded for this clonotype. This chain links TRBV12-3 or TRBV12-4 with TRBJ2-7, with 7 bases that match TRBD1. CDR3 length: 14 residues. V was pared by 6 bases and J by 0 bases, with 5 bases of the junction left unmatched. CDR3 DNA sequence: TGTGCCAGCAGAAAGGGGACAGTCTCCTACGAGCAGTACTTC. Amino acid sequence: CASRKGTVSYEQYF.

Points on this clonotype: A much larger clone sits a single nucleotide away, making a read error possible. This sequence joins TRBV5-1 and TRBJ2-7; 7 positions agree with TRBD1. Germline loops: CDR1 SGHRS, CDR2 YFSETQ. The CDR3 has 15 residues. CDR3 in amino acids: CGSSIGTEIYHEQYF. The DNA for the CDR3 is TGCGGCAGCAGCATCGGGACAGAAATCTACCACGAGCAGTACTTC.